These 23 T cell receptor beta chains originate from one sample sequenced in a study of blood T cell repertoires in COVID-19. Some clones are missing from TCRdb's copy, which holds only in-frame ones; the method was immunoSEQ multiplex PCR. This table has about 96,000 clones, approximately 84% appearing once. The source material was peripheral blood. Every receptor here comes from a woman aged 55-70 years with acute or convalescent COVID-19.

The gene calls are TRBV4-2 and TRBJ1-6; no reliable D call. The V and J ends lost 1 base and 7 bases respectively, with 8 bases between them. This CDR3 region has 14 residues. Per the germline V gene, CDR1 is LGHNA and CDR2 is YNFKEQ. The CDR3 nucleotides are TGTGCCAGCAGCCAAGGGCAGACAAATTCACCCCTCCACTTT. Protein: CASSQGQTNSPLHF.

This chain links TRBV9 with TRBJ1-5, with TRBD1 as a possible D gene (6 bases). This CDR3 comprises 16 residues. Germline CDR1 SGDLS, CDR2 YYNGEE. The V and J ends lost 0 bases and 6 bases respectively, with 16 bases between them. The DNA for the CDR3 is TGTGCCAGCAGCGTAGGGACAGACCCGAAGGTTCAGCCCCAGCATTTT. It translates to CASSVGTDPKVQPQHF.

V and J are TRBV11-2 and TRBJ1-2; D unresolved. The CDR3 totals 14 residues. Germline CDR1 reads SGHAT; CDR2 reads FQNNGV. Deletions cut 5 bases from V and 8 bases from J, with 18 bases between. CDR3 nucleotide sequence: TGTGCCAGCAGCCCAGTGCGGGCCCTCTCCGGCTACACCTTC. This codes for CASSPVRALSGYTF.

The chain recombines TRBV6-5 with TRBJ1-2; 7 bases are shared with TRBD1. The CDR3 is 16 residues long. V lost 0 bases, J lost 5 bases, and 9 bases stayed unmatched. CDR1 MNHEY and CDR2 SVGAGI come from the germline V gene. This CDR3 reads CASSYSKGGRAYGYTF. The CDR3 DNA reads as TGTGCCAGCAGTTACTCGAAAGGGGGCAGGGCTTATGGCTACACCTTC.

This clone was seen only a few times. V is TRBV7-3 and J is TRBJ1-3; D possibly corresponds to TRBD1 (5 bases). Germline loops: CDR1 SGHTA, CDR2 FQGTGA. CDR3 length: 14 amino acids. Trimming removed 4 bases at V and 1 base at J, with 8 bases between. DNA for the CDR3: TGTGCCAGCAGCTATGGGGGGTCTGGAAACACCATATATTTT. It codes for CASSYGGSGNTIYF.

The CDR3 DNA reads as TGTGCCAGCAGCGTTACCTGGGGCAATTCACCCCTCCACTTT. Translating it yields CASSVTWGNSPLHF. The rearrangement joins TRBV9 to TRBJ1-6; tentatively, D is TRBD1 (5 bases). Germline CDR1 SGDLS, CDR2 YYNGEE. The CDR3 spans 14 residues. The V end was cut by 2 bases, the J end by 7 bases, with 10 bases between.

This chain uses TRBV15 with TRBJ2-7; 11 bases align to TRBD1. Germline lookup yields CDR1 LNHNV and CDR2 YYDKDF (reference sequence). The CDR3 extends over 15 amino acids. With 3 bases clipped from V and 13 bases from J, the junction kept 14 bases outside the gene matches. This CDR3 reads CATSSGGQGASGRYF. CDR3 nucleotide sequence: TGTGCCACCAGCAGCGGAGGACAGGGGGCTAGTGGACGATACTTC.

The CDR3 bases are TGCGCCAGCAGCCGACTAGCGGGAGCCTACGAGCAGTACTTC. It translates to CASSRLAGAYEQYF. The chain uses TRBV4-3 and TRBJ2-7, with 12 bases identical to TRBD2. The CDR3 consists of 14 residues. Germline V gene lookup returns CDR1 LGHNA and CDR2 YSLEER. Losses at the gene ends were 4 bases for V and 2 bases for J; bases not matched to a gene: 0.

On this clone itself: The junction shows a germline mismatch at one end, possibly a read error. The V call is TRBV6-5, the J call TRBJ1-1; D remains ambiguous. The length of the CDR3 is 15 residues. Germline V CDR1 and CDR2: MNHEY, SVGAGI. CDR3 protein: CASSYLRGGNTEAFF. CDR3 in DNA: TGTGCCAGCAGCTACTTGCGAGGCGGGAACACTGAAGCTTTCTTT.

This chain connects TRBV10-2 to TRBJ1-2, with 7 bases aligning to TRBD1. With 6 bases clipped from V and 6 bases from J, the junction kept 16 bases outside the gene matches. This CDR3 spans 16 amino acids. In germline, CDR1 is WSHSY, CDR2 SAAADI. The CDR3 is CASSSTLRGATDGYTF. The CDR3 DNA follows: TGCGCCAGCAGCTCCACCCTCAGGGGGGCCACTGATGGCTACACCTTC.

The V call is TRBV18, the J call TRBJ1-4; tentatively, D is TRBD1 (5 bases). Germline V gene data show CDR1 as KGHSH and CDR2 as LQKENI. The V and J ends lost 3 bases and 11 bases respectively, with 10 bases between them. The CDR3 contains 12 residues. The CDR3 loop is CASSPTAGKLFF. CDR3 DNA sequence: TGTGCCAGCTCACCGACAGCAGGGAAACTGTTTTTT.

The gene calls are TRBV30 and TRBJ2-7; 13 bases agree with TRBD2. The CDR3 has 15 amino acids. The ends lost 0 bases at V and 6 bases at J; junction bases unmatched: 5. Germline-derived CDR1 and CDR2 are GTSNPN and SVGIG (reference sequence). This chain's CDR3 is CAWSVWGLAGSEQYF. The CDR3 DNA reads TGTGCCTGGAGTGTATGGGGACTAGCGGGGAGCGAGCAGTACTTC.

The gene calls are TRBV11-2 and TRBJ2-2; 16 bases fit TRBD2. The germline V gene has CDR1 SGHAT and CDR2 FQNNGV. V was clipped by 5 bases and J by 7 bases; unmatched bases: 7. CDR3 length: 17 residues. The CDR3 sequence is CASSRGLAGGQGGELFF. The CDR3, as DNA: TGTGCCAGCAGCAGGGGACTAGCGGGGGGGCAAGGCGGGGAGCTGTTTTTT.

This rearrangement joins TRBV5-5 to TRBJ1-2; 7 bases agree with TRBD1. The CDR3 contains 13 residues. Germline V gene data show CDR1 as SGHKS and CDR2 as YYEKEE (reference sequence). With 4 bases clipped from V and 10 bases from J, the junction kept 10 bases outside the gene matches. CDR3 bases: TGTGCCAGCAGCCTAACCGGGACAGACGACTACACCTTC. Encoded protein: CASSLTGTDDYTF.

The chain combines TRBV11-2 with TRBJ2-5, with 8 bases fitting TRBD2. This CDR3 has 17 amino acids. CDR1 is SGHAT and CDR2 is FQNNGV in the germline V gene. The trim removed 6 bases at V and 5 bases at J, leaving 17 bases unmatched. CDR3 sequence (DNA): TGTGCCAGCAGACCCCTATTGGGACTAGTTTTGGGGGAGACCCAGTACTTC. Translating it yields CASRPLLGLVLGETQYF.

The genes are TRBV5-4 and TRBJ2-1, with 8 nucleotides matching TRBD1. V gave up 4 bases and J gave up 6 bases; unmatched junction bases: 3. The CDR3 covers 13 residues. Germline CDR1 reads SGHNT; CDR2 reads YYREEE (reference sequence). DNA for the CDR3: TGTGCCAGCAGCAGCGGACAGGGCAATGAGCAGTTCTTC. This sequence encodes CASSSGQGNEQFF.

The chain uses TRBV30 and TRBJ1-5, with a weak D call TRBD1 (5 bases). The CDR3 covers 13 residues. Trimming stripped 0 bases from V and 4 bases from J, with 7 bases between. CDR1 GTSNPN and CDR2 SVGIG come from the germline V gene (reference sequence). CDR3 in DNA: TGTGCCTGGAGTGTGGCAGGGAATCAGCCCCAGCATTTT. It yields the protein CAWSVAGNQPQHF.

For the CDR3, the DNA is TGTGCCAGCAGCGCACAGGGGCCCAGCAATCAGCCCCAGCATTTT. This gives the protein CASSAQGPSNQPQHF. V usage is TRBV11-2 and J usage is TRBJ1-5, with 7 bases lining up with TRBD1. V lost 5 bases and J lost 1; bases outside the gene matches: 5. The CDR3 has 15 amino acids. Germline V gene sequence: CDR1 SGHAT, CDR2 FQNNGV.

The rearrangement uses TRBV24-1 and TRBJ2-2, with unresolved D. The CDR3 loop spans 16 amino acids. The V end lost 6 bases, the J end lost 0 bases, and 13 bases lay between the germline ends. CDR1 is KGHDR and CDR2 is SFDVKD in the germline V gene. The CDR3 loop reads CATSKTAYPNTGELFF. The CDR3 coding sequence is TGTGCCACCAGTAAAACAGCTTACCCGAACACCGGGGAGCTGTTTTTT.

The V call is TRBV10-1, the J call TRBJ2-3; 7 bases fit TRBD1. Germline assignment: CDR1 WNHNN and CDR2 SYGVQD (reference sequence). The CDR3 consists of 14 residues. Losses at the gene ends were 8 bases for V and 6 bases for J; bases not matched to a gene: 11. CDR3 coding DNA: TGCGCCAGCTCTACAGGGGTCTCCCCGGATACGCAGTATTTT. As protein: CASSTGVSPDTQYF.

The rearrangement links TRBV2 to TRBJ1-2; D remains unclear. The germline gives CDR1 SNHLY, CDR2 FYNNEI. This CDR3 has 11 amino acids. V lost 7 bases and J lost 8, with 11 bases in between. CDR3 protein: CASKEESGYTF. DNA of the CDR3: TGTGCCAGCAAGGAGGAGTCCGGCTACACCTTC.

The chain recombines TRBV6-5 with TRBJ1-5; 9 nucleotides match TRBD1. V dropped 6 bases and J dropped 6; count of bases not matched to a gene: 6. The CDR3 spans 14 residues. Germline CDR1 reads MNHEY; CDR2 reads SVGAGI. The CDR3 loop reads CASSQDRGSQPQHF. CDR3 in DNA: TGTGCCAGCAGCCAGGACAGGGGCAGTCAGCCCCAGCATTTT.

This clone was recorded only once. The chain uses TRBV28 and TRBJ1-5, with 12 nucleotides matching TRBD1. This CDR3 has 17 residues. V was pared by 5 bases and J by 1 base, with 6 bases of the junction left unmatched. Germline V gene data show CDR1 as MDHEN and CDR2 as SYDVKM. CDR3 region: CASSAGQGAWSNQPQHF. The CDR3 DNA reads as TGTGCCAGCAGTGCGGGACAGGGGGCGTGGAGCAATCAGCCCCAGCATTTT.